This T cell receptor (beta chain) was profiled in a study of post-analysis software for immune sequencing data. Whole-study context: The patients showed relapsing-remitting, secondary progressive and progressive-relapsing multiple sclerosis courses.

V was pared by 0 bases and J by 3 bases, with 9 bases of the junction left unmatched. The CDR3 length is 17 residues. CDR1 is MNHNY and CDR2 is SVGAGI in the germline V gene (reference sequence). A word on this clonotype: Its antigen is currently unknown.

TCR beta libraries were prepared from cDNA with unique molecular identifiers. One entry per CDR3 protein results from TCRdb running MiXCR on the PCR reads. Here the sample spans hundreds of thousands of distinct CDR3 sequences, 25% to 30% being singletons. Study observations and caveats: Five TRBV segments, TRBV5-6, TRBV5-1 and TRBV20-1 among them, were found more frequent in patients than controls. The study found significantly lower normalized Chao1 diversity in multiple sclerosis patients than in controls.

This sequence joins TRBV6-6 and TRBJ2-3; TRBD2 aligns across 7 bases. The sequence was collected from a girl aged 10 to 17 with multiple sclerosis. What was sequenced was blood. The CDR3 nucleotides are TGTGCCAGCAGTTACTCGGCGTTCGGGGGAGGGACAGATACGCAGTATTTT. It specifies CASSYSAFGGGTDTQYF.